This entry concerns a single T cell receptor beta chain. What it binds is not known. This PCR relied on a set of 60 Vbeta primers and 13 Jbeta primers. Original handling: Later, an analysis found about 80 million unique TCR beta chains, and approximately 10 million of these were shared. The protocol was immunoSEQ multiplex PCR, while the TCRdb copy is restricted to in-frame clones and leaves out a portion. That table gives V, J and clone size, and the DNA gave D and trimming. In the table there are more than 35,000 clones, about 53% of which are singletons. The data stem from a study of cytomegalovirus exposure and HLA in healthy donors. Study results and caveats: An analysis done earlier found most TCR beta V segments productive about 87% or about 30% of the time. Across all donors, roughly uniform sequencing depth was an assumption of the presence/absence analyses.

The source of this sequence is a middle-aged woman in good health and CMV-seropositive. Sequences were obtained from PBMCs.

In DNA, the CDR3 is TGTGCCACCAGCAGAGTTAGGGGTTCGTGGGAGACCCAGTACTTC. Encoded protein: CATSRVRGSWETQYF. The chain joins TRBV15 to TRBJ2-5, with D possibly matching TRBD1 (5 bases). V lost 1 base, J lost 5 bases, and 14 bases lay in between. CDR1 LNHNV and CDR2 YYDKDF come from the germline V gene (reference sequence). This CDR3 spans 15 amino acids.